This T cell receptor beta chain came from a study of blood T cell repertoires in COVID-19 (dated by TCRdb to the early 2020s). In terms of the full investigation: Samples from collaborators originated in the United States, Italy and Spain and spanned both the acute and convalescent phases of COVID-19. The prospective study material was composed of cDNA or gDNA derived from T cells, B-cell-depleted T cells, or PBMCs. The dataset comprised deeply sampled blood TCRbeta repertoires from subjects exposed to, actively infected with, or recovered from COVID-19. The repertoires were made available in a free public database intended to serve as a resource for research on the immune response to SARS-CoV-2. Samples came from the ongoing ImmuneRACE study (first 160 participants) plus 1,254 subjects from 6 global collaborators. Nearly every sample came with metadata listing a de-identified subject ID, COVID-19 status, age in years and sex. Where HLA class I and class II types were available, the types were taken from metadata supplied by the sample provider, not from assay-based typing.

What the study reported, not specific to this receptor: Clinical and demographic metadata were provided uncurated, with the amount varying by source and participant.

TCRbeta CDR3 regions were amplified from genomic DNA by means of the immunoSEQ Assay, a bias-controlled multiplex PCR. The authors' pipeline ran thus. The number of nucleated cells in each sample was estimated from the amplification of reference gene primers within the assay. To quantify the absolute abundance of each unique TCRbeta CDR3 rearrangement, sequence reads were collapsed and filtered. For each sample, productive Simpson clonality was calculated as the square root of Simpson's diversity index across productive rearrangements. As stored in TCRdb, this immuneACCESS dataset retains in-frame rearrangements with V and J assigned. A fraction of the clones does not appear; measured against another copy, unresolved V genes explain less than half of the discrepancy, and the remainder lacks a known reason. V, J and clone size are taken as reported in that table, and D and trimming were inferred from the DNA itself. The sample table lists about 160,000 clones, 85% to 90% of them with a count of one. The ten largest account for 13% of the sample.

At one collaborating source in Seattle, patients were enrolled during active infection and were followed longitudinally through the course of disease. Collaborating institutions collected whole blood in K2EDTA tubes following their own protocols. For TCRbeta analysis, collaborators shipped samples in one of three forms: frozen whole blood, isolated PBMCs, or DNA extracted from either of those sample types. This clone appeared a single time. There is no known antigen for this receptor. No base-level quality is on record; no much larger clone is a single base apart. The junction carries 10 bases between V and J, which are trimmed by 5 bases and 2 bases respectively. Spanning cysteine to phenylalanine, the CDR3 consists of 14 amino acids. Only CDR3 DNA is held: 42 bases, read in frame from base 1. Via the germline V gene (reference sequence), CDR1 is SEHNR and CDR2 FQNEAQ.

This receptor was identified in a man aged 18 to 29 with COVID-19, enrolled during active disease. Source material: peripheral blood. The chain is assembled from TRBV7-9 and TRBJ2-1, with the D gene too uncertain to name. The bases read TGTGCCAGCAGCCCCCCTAGACCCTACAATGAGCAGTTCTTC. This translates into CASSPPRPYNEQFF.